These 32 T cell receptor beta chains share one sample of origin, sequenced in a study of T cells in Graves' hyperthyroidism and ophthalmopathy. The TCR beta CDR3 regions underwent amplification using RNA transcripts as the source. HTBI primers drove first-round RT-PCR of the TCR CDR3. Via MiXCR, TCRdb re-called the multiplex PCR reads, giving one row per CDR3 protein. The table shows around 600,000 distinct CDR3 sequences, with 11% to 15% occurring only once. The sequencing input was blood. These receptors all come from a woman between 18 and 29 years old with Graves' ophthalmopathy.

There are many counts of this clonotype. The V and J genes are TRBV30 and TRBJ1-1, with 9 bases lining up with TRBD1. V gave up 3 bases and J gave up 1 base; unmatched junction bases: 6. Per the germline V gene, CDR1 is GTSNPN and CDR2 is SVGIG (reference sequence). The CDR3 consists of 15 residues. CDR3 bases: TGTGCCTGGAGGGGAGCGACAGGGGGGAACACTGAAGCTTTCTTT. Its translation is CAWRGATGGNTEAFF.

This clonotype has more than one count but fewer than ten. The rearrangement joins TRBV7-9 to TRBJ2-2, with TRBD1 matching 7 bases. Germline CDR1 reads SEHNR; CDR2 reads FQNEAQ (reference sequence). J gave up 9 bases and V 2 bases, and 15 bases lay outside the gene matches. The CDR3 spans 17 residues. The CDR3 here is CASSLTPEQGWARELFF. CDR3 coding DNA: TGTGCCAGCAGCTTAACGCCAGAACAGGGGTGGGCAAGGGAGCTGTTTTTT.

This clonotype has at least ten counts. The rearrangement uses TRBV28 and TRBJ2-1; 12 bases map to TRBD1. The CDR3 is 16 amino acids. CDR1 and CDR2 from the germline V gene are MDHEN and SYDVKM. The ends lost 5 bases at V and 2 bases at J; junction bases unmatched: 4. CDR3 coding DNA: TGTGCCAGCAGTGATGGGACAGGGGGCCCCTACAATGAGCAGTTCTTC. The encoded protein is CASSDGTGGPYNEQFF.

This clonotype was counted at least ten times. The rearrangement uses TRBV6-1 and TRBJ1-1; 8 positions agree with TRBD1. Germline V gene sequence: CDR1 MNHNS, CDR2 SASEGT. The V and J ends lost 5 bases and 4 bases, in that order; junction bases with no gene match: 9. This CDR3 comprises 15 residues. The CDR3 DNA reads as TGTGCCAGCAGTCGCCTAGACAGGGGACTCACTGAAGCTTTCTTT. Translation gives CASSRLDRGLTEAFF.

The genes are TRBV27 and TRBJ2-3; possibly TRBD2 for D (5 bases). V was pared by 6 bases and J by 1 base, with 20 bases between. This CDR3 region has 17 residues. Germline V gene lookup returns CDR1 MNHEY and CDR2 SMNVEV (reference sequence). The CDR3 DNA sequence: TGTGCCAGCAGAGGATCAGCGGTGTTTTATGGCACAGATACGCAGTATTTT. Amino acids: CASRGSAVFYGTDTQYF.

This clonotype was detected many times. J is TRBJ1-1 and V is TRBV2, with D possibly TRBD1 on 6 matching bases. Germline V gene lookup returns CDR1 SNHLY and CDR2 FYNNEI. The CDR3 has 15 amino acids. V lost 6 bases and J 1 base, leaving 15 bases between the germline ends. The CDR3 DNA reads TGTGCCAGCAGCTTGGGGGACACCTCGAACACTGAAGCTTTCTTT. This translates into CASSLGDTSNTEAFF.

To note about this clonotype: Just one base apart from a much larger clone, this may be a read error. Here the CDR3 reads CASSLEASSEASF. As DNA, the CDR3 is TGTGCCAGCAGCTTAGAAGCGTCCTCGGAGGCTTCCTTT. The chain employs TRBV7-2 and TRBJ1-1; no reliable D call. Germline V gene data show CDR1 as SGHTA and CDR2 as FQGNSA. The CDR3 covers 13 residues.

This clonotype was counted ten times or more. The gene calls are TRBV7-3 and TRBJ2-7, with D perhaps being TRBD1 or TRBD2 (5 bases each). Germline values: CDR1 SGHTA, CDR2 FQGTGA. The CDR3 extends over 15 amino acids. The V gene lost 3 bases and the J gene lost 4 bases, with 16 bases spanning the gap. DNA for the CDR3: TGTGCCAGCAGCTTGGGGGACCGACGACAGTACGAGCAGTACTTC. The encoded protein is CASSLGDRRQYEQYF.

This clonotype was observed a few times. In DNA form, the CDR3 reads TGTGCCAGCAGCCTAGTCGGCGTGGGCACTCAAGAGACCCAGTACTTC. Its translation: CASSLVGVGTQETQYF. The genes are TRBV3-1 and TRBJ2-5; D is ambiguous. The V gene's germline CDR1 is LGHDT and CDR2 YNNKEL (reference sequence). V lost 4 bases to trimming and J lost 2 bases, with 17 bases between them. The CDR3 is 16 residues long.

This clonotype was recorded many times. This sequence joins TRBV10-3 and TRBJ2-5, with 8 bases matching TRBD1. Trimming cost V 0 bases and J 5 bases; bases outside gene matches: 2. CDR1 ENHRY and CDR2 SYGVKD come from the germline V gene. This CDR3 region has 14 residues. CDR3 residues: CAISESTGVETQYF. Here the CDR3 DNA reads TGTGCCATCAGTGAGTCGACAGGGGTGGAGACCCAGTACTTC.

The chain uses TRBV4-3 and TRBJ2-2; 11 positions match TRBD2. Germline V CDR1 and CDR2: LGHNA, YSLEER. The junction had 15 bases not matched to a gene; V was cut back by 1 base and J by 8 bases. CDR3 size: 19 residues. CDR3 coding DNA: TGCGCCAGCAGCCAAGCGCCCCGTGTACTAGCGGGGGCAGGTGGGGAGCTGTTTTTT. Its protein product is CASSQAPRVLAGAGGELFF.

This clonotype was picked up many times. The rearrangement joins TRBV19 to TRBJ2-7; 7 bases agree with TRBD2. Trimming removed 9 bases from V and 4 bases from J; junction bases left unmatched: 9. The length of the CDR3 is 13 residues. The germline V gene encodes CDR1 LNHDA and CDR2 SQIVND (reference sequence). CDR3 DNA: TGTGCCAGCGGGACTAACGTGTATTACGAGCAGTACTTC. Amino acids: CASGTNVYYEQYF.

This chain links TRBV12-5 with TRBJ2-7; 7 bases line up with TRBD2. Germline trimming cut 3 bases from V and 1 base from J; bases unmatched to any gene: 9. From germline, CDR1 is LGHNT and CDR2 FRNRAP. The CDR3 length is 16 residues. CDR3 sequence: CASGLRASGKSYEQYF. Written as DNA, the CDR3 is TGTGCTAGTGGTTTAAGGGCTAGCGGAAAATCCTACGAGCAGTACTTC.

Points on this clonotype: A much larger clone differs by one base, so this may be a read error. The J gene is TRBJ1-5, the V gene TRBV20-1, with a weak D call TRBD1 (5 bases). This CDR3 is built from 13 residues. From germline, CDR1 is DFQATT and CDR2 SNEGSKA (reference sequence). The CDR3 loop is CSARRGYNQPQQF. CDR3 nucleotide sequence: TGCAGTGCTAGAAGGGGATACAATCAGCCCCAGCAATTT.

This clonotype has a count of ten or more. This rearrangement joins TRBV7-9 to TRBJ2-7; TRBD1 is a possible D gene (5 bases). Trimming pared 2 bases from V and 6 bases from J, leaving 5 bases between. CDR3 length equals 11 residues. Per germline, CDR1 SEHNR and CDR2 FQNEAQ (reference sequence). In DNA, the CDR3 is TGTGCCAGCAGCTTACAGGGCGAGCAGTACTTC. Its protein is CASSLQGEQYF. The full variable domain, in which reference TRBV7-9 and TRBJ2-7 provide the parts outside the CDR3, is DTGVSQNPRHKITKRGQNVTFRCDPISEHNRLYWYRQTLGQGPEFLTYFQNEAQLEKSRLLSDRFSAERPKGSFSTLEIQRTEQGDSAMYLCASSLQGEQYFGPGTRLTVT.

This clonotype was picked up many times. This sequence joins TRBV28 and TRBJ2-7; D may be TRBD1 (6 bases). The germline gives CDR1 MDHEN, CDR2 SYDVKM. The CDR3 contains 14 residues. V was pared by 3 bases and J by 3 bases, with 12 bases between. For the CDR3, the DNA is TGTGCCAGCAGTTTGTCGTTCAGGGGCTACGAGCAGTACTTC. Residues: CASSLSFRGYEQYF.

The CDR3 sequence: CASSEPRNYGYTF. The CDR3 nucleotides are TGTGCCAGCAGTGAACCCCGGAACTATGGCTACACCTTC. This chain joins TRBV25-1 and TRBJ1-2; no reliable D call. The CDR3 totals 13 residues. The germline CDR1 and CDR2 sequences are MGHDK and SYGVNS. The ends were cut back, 2 bases at V and 2 bases at J, with 6 bases in the middle.

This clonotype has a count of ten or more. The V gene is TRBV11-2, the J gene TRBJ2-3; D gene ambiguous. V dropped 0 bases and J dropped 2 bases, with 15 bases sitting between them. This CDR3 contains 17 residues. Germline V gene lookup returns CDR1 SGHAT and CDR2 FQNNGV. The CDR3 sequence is CASSLDVLSSYTDTQYF. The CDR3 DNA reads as TGTGCCAGCAGCTTAGACGTGCTTAGCTCCTACACAGATACGCAGTATTTT.

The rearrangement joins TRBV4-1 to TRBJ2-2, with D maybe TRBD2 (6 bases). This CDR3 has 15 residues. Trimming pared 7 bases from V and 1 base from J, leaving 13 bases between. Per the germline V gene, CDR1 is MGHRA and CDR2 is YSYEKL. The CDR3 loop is CASKVGGLNTGELFF. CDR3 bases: TGCGCCAGCAAAGTTGGAGGGCTGAACACCGGGGAGCTGTTTTTT.

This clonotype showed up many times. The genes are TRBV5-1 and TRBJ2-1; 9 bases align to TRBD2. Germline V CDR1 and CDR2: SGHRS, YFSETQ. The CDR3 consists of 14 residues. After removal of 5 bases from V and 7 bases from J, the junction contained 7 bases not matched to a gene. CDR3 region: CASRPGLAQNEQFF. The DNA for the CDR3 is TGCGCCAGCAGACCGGGACTAGCTCAGAATGAGCAGTTCTTC. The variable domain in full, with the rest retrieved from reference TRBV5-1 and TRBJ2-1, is KAGVTQTPRYLIKTRGQQVTLSCSPISGHRSVSWYQQTPGQGLQFLFEYFSETQRNKGNFPGRFSGRQFSNSRSEMNVSTLELGDSALYLCASRPGLAQNEQFFGPGTRLTVL.

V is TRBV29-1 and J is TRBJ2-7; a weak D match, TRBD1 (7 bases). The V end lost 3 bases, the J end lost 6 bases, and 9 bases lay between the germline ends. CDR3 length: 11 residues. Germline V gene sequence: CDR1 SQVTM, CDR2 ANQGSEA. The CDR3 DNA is TGCAGCGTTGACCAGGGGGGCGAGCAGTACTTC. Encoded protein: CSVDQGGEQYF.

CDR3 sequence reads: CASSLGGQGSDEQYF. The CDR3 nucleotides are TGTGCCAGCAGTTTAGGGGGACAGGGTAGTGACGAGCAGTACTTC. V and J are TRBV27 and TRBJ2-7, with 9 bases that match TRBD1. Germline CDR1 is MNHEY and CDR2 is SMNVEV (reference sequence). This CDR3 contains 15 residues. V lost 2 bases, J lost 5 bases, and 7 bases stayed unmatched.

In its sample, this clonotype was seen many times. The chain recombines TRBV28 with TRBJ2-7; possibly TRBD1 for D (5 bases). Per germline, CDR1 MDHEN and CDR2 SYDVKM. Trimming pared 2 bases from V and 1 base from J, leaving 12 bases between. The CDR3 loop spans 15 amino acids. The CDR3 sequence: CASSLQGHPSYEQYF. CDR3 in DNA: TGTGCCAGCAGTTTACAAGGACACCCGTCCTACGAGCAGTACTTC.

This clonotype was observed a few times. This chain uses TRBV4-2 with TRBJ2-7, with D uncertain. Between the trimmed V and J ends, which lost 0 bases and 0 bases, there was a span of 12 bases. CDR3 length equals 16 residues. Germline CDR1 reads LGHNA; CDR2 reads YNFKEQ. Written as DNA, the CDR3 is TGTGCCAGCAGCCAAGATCTGTACGGCAGCTCCTACGAGCAGTACTTC. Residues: CASSQDLYGSSYEQYF.

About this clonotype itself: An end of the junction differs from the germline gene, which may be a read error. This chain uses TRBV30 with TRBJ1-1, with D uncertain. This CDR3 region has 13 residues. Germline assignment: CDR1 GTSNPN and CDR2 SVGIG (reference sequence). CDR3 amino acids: CAWIRRLYTEAFF. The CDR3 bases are TGTGCCTGGATTCGACGGTTGTACACCGAAGCTTTCTTT.

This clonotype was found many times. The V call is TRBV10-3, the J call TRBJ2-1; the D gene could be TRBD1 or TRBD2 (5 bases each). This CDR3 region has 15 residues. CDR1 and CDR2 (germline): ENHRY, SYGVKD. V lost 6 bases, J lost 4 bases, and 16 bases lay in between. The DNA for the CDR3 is TGTGCCATCAGCCCGATAGGGACCGATTACAATGAGCAGTTCTTC. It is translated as CAISPIGTDYNEQFF.

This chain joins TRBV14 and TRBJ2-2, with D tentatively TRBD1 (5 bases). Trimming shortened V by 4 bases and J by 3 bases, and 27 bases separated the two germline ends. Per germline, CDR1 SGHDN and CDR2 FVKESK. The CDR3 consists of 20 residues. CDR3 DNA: TGTGCCAGCAGCCTTTTATTAGGAAGGGGAAGTTTTACGGACACCGGGGAGCTGTTTTTT. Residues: CASSLLLGRGSFTDTGELFF.

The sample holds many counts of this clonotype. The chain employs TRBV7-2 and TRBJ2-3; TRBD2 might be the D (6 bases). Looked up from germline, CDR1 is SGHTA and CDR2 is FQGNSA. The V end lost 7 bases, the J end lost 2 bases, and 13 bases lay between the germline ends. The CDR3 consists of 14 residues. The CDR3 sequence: CASIPGLNTDTQYF. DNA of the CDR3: TGTGCCAGCATCCCCGGACTAAACACAGATACGCAGTATTTT.

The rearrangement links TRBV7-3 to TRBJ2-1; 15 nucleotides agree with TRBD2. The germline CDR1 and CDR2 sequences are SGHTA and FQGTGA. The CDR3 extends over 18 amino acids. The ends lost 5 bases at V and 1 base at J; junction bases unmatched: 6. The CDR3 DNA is TGTGCCAGCAGCCCCGGGACTAGCGGGAGGTCTTCCTACAATGAGCAGTTCTTC. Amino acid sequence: CASSPGTSGRSSYNEQFF.

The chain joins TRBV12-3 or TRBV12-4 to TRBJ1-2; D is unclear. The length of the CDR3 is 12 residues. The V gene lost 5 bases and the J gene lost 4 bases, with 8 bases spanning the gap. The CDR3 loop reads CASSRSSYGYTF. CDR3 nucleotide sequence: TGTGCCAGCAGTAGATCTAGCTATGGCTACACCTTC.

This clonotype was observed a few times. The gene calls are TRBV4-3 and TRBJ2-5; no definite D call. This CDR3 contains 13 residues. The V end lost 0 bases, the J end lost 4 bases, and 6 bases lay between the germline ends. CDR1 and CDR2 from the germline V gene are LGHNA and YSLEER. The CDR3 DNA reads TGCGCCAGCAGCCAAGATATATCAGAGACCCAGTACTTC. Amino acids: CASSQDISETQYF.

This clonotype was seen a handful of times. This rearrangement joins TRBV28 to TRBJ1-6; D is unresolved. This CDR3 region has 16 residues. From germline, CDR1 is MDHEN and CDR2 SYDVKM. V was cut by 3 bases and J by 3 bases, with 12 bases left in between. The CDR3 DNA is TGTGCCAGCAGTTTTCTTAGCGCCGACTATAATTCACCCCTCCACTTT. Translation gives CASSFLSADYNSPLHF.